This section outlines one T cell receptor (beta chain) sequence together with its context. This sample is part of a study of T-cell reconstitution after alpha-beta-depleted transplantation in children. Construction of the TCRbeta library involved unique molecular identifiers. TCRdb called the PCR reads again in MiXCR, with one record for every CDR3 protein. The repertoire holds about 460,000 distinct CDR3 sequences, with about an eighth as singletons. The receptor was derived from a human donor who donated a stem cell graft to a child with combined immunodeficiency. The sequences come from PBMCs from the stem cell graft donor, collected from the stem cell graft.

CDR3 protein: CASSTWDVGTTDTQYF. The DNA for the CDR3 is TGTGCCAGCAGTACCTGGGACGTGGGGACTACAGATACGCAGTATTTT. This sequence joins TRBV6-2 or TRBV6-3 and TRBJ2-3; tentatively, D is TRBD2 (6 bases). CDR1 and CDR2 (germline): MNHEY, SVGEGT. There are 16 residues in the CDR3. V lost 5 bases and J lost 3, with 18 bases in between.